The 5 T cell receptor beta chains reported below all come from one sample, sequenced in a study of blood T cell repertoires in COVID-19. Repertoires were generated with immunoSEQ multiplex PCR, while TCRdb's copy carries only in-frame clones and drops some. The profile shows around 270,000 clones, 84% of them singletons. The sequencing sample was made of peripheral blood. These receptors came from a person between 65 and 80 years old with COVID-19, enrolled during active disease.

In DNA form, the CDR3 reads TGTGCCAGCAGCTGGACAGGGGACTCTGGAAACACCATATATTTT. This gives the protein CASSWTGDSGNTIYF. V and J are TRBV7-2 and TRBJ1-3; 9 nucleotides align to TRBD1. The CDR3 length is 15 residues. Germline V gene sequence: CDR1 SGHTA, CDR2 FQGNSA. Trimming removed 4 bases from V and 0 bases from J; junction bases left unmatched: 1.

CDR3 residues: CASSLTDRRVYTF. CDR3 sequence (DNA): TGTGCCAGCAGTTTAACGGACAGAAGAGTCTACACCTTC. The V gene is TRBV28, the J gene TRBJ1-2, with a possible D match to TRBD1 (6 bases). The CDR3 totals 13 residues. Per the germline V gene, CDR1 is MDHEN and CDR2 is SYDVKM. V gave up 2 bases and J gave up 10 bases, with 14 bases separating them.

The chain is built from TRBV7-6 and TRBJ2-1; 12 positions match TRBD2. Germline-derived CDR1 and CDR2 are SGHVS and FNYEAQ. This CDR3 is built from 17 residues. Trimming cost V 2 bases and J 5 bases; bases outside gene matches: 7. For the CDR3, the DNA is TGTGCCAGCAGCTTACCTAGCGGGAGGGCCGGGAACAATGAGCAGTTCTTC. It translates to CASSLPSGRAGNNEQFF.

The chain couples TRBV19 to TRBJ2-7, with 9 bases aligning to TRBD1. The V gene end was trimmed by 1 base and the J gene end by 4 bases; junction bases not matched to a gene: 11. Per germline, CDR1 LNHDA and CDR2 SQIVND (reference sequence). CDR3 length: 17 residues. CDR3 nucleotide sequence: TGTGCCAGTAGTATAGCCGGACAGGGGAACCGTCGATACGAGCAGTACTTC. Its protein is CASSIAGQGNRRYEQYF.

This clone was observed a few times. The chain has TRBV6-2 or TRBV6-3 and TRBJ2-7, with D perhaps matching TRBD2 (5 bases). This CDR3 is built from 17 residues. The V gene lost 5 bases and the J gene lost 0 bases, with 20 bases spanning the gap. Germline values: CDR1 MNHEY, CDR2 SVGEGT. The CDR3 DNA sequence: TGTGCCAGCAGTGCGAAAGGACTGTCTCCGAGCTCCTACGAGCAGTACTTC. Protein product: CASSAKGLSPSSYEQYF.